A single sample gave rise to the 2 T cell receptor beta chains below, sequenced in a study of response to subunit inactivated influenza vaccine. TCRdb passed the RT-PCR reads through MiXCR, listing each CDR3 protein once. The table shows about 700,000 distinct CDR3 sequences, with around 14% occurring only once. The sequencing here drew on PBMCs from blood, taken 14 days before vaccination. The receptors stem from a man aged 45-65 years who received an inactivated influenza vaccine.

Points on this clonotype: A much more abundant neighbour one base away suggests this may be a read error. The rearrangement joins TRBV4-2 to TRBJ1-1; D uncertain. Deletions cut 5 bases from V and 0 bases from J, with 7 bases between. The CDR3 is 13 residues long. From germline, CDR1 is LGHNA and CDR2 YNFKEQ. The CDR3, as DNA: TGTGCCAGCAGCTCCCGAATGAACACTGAAGCTTTCTTT. This translates into CASSSRMNTEAFF.

The chain couples TRBV18 to TRBJ1-1; D is perhaps TRBD1 (5 bases). The CDR3 consists of 14 residues. From germline, CDR1 is KGHSH and CDR2 LQKENI. The germline V and J ends were trimmed by 4 bases and 3 bases, with 12 bases remaining between them. The CDR3 sequence: CASSLQGQDTEAFF. CDR3 nucleotide sequence: TGTGCCAGCTCACTGCAGGGTCAGGACACTGAAGCTTTCTTT.